One and the same sample provided the 19 T cell receptor beta chains below, sequenced in a study of T cell responses to AZD1222 COVID-19 vaccine. Sequenced by immunoSEQ multiplex PCR; TCRdb stores in-frame clones only, minus some. The repertoire consists of around 99,000 clones, with around 90% occurring once and the leading ten covering approximately 7%. The sequencing here drew on peripheral blood, taken on day 0 of AZD1222 vaccination. The receptors here all came from an adult in good health.

The chain couples TRBV27 to TRBJ2-5; the match to TRBD1 covers 8 bases. After removal of 8 bases from V and 0 bases from J, the junction contained 2 bases not matched to a gene. Germline V gene data show CDR1 as MNHEY and CDR2 as SMNVEV (reference sequence). This CDR3 comprises 13 residues. In DNA form, the CDR3 reads TGTGCCAGCCGACAGGGGAACCAAGAGACCCAGTACTTC. It is translated as CASRQGNQETQYF.

This sequence joins TRBV10-3 and TRBJ1-1, with 7 nucleotides matching TRBD1. The ends lost 0 bases at V and 10 bases at J; junction bases unmatched: 2. Per germline, CDR1 ENHRY and CDR2 SYGVKD. The CDR3 consists of 12 residues. This CDR3 is CAISESSGGAFF. The CDR3 region has the DNA TGTGCCATCAGTGAGTCCTCAGGGGGAGCTTTCTTT.

This clone was picked up a small number of times. J is TRBJ2-1 and V is TRBV5-1; 8 bases match TRBD2. The CDR3 runs 15 residues. J gave up 5 bases and V 4 bases, and 8 bases lay outside the gene matches. Germline lookup yields CDR1 SGHRS and CDR2 YFSETQ. As DNA, the CDR3 is TGCGCCAGCAGCCAAAGCGGGAGTCCCAACAATGAGCAGTTCTTC. Translating it yields CASSQSGSPNNEQFF.

This clone was recorded only once. The genes are TRBV7-9 and TRBJ2-7; D is possibly TRBD2 (7 bases). Trimming took 0 bases from V and 7 from J, leaving 16 bases between them. Germline V gene sequence: CDR1 SEHNR, CDR2 FQNEAQ (reference sequence). CDR3 length: 15 residues. CDR3 DNA: TGTGCCAGCAGCTTAGCGGGAGGGGGACTTTTGGAGCAGTACTTC. Translated: CASSLAGGGLLEQYF.

The chain employs TRBV6-1 and TRBJ2-7, with D unresolved. V was trimmed by 1 base and J by 3 bases, leaving 7 bases between them. Germline CDR1 is MNHNS and CDR2 is SASEGT. CDR3 length equals 13 residues. In DNA, the CDR3 is TGTGCCAGCAGTGAAGGGAAAAGCTACGAGCAGTACTTC. Protein: CASSEGKSYEQYF.

This chain links TRBV29-1 with TRBJ1-3; TRBD1 might be the D (5 bases). CDR3 length: 14 residues. Germline V lookup: CDR1 SQVTM, CDR2 ANQGSEA. V lost 4 bases and J 1 base, leaving 11 bases between the germline ends. CDR3 sequence (DNA): TGCAGCGTTGTTTCCGGGGGTTCTGGAAACACCATATATTTT. Translation gives CSVVSGGSGNTIYF.

This chain joins TRBV2 and TRBJ2-7; 10 positions agree with TRBD1. The CDR3 has 15 amino acids. The ends lost 2 bases at V and 3 bases at J; junction bases unmatched: 4. Germline assignment: CDR1 SNHLY and CDR2 FYNNEI. In nucleotides, the CDR3 is TGTGCCAGCAGTGAATTTGGGACAGGGGACTACGAGCAGTACTTC. Protein: CASSEFGTGDYEQYF.

The gene calls are TRBV9 and TRBJ2-3, with no clear D. Germline lookup yields CDR1 SGDLS and CDR2 YYNGEE. With 0 bases removed from V and 0 bases from J, the gap between germline ends came to 11 bases. CDR3 length equals 16 residues. CDR3 protein: CASSVGSFRSTDTQYF. CDR3 DNA sequence: TGTGCCAGCAGCGTAGGAAGCTTCCGAAGCACAGATACGCAGTATTTT. Together with reference TRBV9 and TRBJ2-3, the CDR3 gives the full variable domain: DSGVTQTPKHLITATGQRVTLRCSPRSGDLSVYWYQQSLDQGLQFLIQYYNGEERAKGNILERFSAQQFPDLHSELNLSSLELGDSALYFCASSVGSFRSTDTQYFGPGTRLTVL.

V and J are TRBV19 and TRBJ2-1; a possible D gene is TRBD2 (5 bases). CDR1 LNHDA and CDR2 SQIVND come from the germline V gene (reference sequence). The V end lost 5 bases, the J end lost 4 bases, and 21 bases lay between the germline ends. The CDR3 runs to 17 residues. The CDR3 is CASSGLGKRALYNEQFF. CDR3 bases: TGTGCCAGTAGTGGGTTAGGGAAGAGGGCCCTGTACAATGAGCAGTTCTTC. Looking up the rest from reference TRBV19 and TRBJ2-1 gives the full variable domain: DGGITQSPKYLFRKEGQNVTLSCEQNLNHDAMYWYRQDPGQGLRLIYYSQIVNDFQKGDIAEGYSVSREKKESFPLTVTSAQKNPTAFYLCASSGLGKRALYNEQFFGPGTRLTVL.

The V call is TRBV19, the J call TRBJ2-1; D remains unclear. CDR1 and CDR2 (germline): LNHDA, SQIVND (reference sequence). V dropped 5 bases and J dropped 6 bases, with 14 bases sitting between them. CDR3 length: 14 amino acids. CDR3 sequence reads: CASSPPPGFNEQFF. In DNA form, the CDR3 reads TGTGCCAGTAGTCCCCCGCCAGGATTCAATGAGCAGTTCTTC.

The chain uses TRBV2 and TRBJ1-2; D unresolved. V was pared by 6 bases and J by 7 bases, with 15 bases between. The CDR3 length is 13 residues. Germline V CDR1 and CDR2: SNHLY, FYNNEI. CDR3 in DNA: TGTGCCAGCAGAGCGGTGTGGGCGTCTGGCTACACCTTC. Translated: CASRAVWASGYTF. Supplemented by reference TRBV2 and TRBJ1-2, the full variable domain reads EPEVTQTPSHQVTQMGQEVILRCVPISNHLYFYWYRQILGQKVEFLVSFYNNEISEKSEIFDDQFSVERPDGSNFTLKIRSTKLEDSAMYFCASRAVWASGYTFGSGTRLTVV.

The V gene is TRBV28, the J gene TRBJ1-2, with TRBD1 matching 8 bases. Germline V gene sequence: CDR1 MDHEN, CDR2 SYDVKM. There are 13 residues in the CDR3. Trimming took 8 bases from V and 0 from J; bases not matched to a gene: 2. CDR3 sequence reads: CASQGATNYGYTF. The CDR3 coding sequence is TGTGCCAGCCAGGGGGCCACTAACTATGGCTACACCTTC.

V is TRBV12-5 and J is TRBJ1-2, with D hard to call. Germline CDR1 and CDR2: LGHNT and FRNRAP. V was shortened by 4 bases and J by 1 base, with 10 bases between the two germline ends. The CDR3 extends over 14 amino acids. The CDR3 sequence is CASGSHPGNYGYTF. The CDR3 bases are TGTGCTAGTGGTTCCCATCCAGGTAACTATGGCTACACCTTC.

The CDR3 DNA reads TGTGCCCCTCGCGCCGCTAACTATGGCTACACCTTC. As protein: CAPRAANYGYTF. The chain is built from TRBV6-5 and TRBJ1-2; D gene uncertain. The V and J ends lost 11 bases and 0 bases respectively, with 10 bases between them. CDR1 and CDR2 (germline): MNHEY, SVGAGI. This CDR3 has 12 amino acids.

This chain links TRBV2 with TRBJ1-2; weak D call: TRBD1 (6 bases). Per the germline V gene, CDR1 is SNHLY and CDR2 is FYNNEI. The CDR3 consists of 13 residues. The V end was cut by 5 bases, the J end by 8 bases, with 15 bases between. The CDR3 nucleotides read TGTGCCAGCAGTTTTACAGGGATGTCGGGCTACACCTTC. This translates into CASSFTGMSGYTF.

V usage is TRBV19 and J usage is TRBJ2-5; 10 bases align to TRBD2. The germline V gene has CDR1 LNHDA and CDR2 SQIVND (reference sequence). After removal of 8 bases from V and 5 bases from J, the junction contained 11 bases not matched to a gene. The CDR3 has 15 amino acids. The CDR3 reads CASARLAGVSETQYF. In DNA form, the CDR3 reads TGTGCCAGTGCACGCCTAGCGGGAGTAAGCGAGACCCAGTACTTC.

The chain links TRBV6-5 to TRBJ1-1, with unresolved D. Between the trimmed V and J ends, which lost 2 bases and 1 base, there was a span of 8 bases. Germline V gives CDR1 MNHEY, CDR2 SVGAGI. This CDR3 has 14 amino acids. The CDR3 coding sequence is TGTGCCAGCAGTTACCCCGGAGGGAACACTGAAGCTTTCTTT. Translation gives CASSYPGGNTEAFF.

CDR3 protein: CASSNSGRLKTQYF. The CDR3 DNA reads TGTGCCAGCAGCAATAGCGGGAGGTTGAAGACCCAGTACTTC. This rearrangement joins TRBV11-2 to TRBJ2-5; 10 nucleotides match TRBD2. The CDR3 extends over 14 amino acids. V dropped 5 bases and J dropped 6; count of bases not matched to a gene: 6. Germline values: CDR1 SGHAT, CDR2 FQNNGV.

The chain carries TRBV18 and TRBJ1-6, with D perhaps matching TRBD1 (6 bases). The germline V gene encodes CDR1 KGHSH and CDR2 LQKENI. The CDR3 length is 14 residues. The germline V and J ends were trimmed by 2 bases and 4 bases, with 6 bases remaining between them. Written as DNA, the CDR3 is TGTGCCAGCTCACCAACAGGGTATAATTCACCCCTCCACTTT. This encodes CASSPTGYNSPLHF.